The 4 T cell receptor beta chains below were found in one sample sequenced in a study of cytomegalovirus exposure and HLA in healthy donors (TCRdb year 2017). The method behind the library was the immunoSEQ multiplex PCR assay. The multiplex PCR relied on a mix of 60 forward primers for TCR Vbeta segments and 13 reverse primers for TCR Jbeta segments. Imported from immuneACCESS, the table was reduced by TCRdb to in-frame sequences with V and J called. These copies leave out some clones; in studies compared against another copy, an unresolved V gene accounts for under half, and the cause of the remainder is not known. A total of fewer than 250,000 clones appear in this sample, 60% to 85% of them only once. Roughly 1.5% of the sample belongs to the ten largest clones. The sample taken for sequencing was PBMCs. These receptors originate from a woman between 18 and 30 years old in good health and CMV-seronegative.

J is TRBJ1-6 and V is TRBV19; 7 nucleotides line up with TRBD1. Trimming removed 7 bases from V and 2 bases from J; junction bases left unmatched: 8. Germline loops: CDR1 LNHDA, CDR2 SQIVND (reference sequence). This CDR3 is 16 amino acids long. CDR3 nucleotides: TGTGCCAGTACTAAGGGCAGGGGGACCTATAATTCACCCCTCCACTTT. Translation: CASTKGRGTYNSPLHF.

The V call is TRBV29-1, the J call TRBJ2-7, with D uncertain. This CDR3 is built from 12 residues. Germline V lookup: CDR1 SQVTM, CDR2 ANQGSEA. The ends were cut back, 4 bases at V and 7 bases at J, with 14 bases in the middle. For the CDR3, the DNA is TGCAGCGTTGTCTACCCAAGCTTGGAGCAGTACTTC. Translating it yields CSVVYPSLEQYF.

The chain carries TRBV5-1 and TRBJ2-1, with 7 bases fitting TRBD1. J lost 6 bases, V lost 4 bases, and 13 bases had no gene match. This CDR3 is built from 16 residues. Per the germline V gene, CDR1 is SGHRS and CDR2 is YFSETQ. This chain's CDR3 is CASSVGPTGLGNEQFF. CDR3 DNA: TGCGCCAGCAGCGTGGGACCGACAGGGTTAGGCAATGAGCAGTTCTTC.

The gene calls are TRBV28 and TRBJ2-7; D might be TRBD1 (6 bases). The CDR3 covers 13 residues. Looked up from germline, CDR1 is MDHEN and CDR2 is SYDVKM. With 4 bases removed from V and 4 bases from J, the gap between germline ends came to 11 bases. In DNA form, the CDR3 reads TGTGCCAGCAGTTATGGCAGGGGATACGAGCAGTACTTC. Protein product: CASSYGRGYEQYF.